This T cell receptor (beta chain) was profiled in a study of post-analysis software for immune sequencing data. Findings and limits, study-wide: By F measure, samples from a shared preparation batch strongly co-clustered. Several TRBV segments, TRBV5-6, TRBV5-1 and TRBV20-1 among them, were found more frequent in patients than controls.

This CDR3 comprises 14 residues. CDR1 is SGHRS and CDR2 is YFSETQ in the germline V gene. The junction had 3 bases not matched to a gene; V was cut back by 1 base and J by 4 bases. Prepared libraries of TCR beta cDNA carried unique molecular identifiers. TCRdb redid the calling of the PCR reads with MiXCR, one entry per CDR3 protein. The sample has approximately 150,000 distinct CDR3 sequences; approximately 28% are singletons. This clonotype was counted ten times or more. Its antigen is undetermined. Sequenced input: blood. The genes are TRBV5-1 and TRBJ2-7; 9 nucleotides line up with TRBD2. This sequence originates from a girl aged 10 to 17 with multiple sclerosis. CDR3 nucleotides: TGCGCCAGCAGCTTGACTAGCGGGCCATACGAGCAGTACTTC. The encoded protein is CASSLTSGPYEQYF.